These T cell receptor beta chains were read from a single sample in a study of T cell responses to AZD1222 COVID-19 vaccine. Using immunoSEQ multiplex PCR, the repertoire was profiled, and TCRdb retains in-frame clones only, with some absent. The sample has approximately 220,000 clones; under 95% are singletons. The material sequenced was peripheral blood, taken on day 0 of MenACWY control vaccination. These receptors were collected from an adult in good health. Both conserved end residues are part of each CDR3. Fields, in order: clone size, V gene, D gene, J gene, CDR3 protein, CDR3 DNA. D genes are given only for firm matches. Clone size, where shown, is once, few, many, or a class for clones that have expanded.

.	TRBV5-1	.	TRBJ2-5	CASSSPGSEETQYF	TGCGCCAGCAGCTCTCCGGGGAGCGAAGAGACCCAGTACTTC
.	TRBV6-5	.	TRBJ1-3	CASSGTSSGNTIYF	TGTGCCAGCTCCGGGACATCCTCTGGAAACACCATATATTTT
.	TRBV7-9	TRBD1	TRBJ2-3	CASSAGQGMDTQYF	TGTGCCAGCAGCGCGGGACAGGGGATGGATACGCAGTATTTT
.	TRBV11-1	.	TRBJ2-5	CASSLVPAQETQYF	TGTGCCAGCAGCTTAGTCCCAGCTCAAGAGACCCAGTACTTC
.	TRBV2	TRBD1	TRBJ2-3	CASRQTGTGFDTQYF	TGTGCCAGCAGGCAAACCGGGACAGGGTTTGATACGCAGTATTTT
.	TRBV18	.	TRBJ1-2	CASSPGTDPYGYTF	TGTGCCAGCTCGCCGGGGACCGACCCCTATGGCTACACCTTC
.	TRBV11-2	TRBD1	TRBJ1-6	CASRWTGVSPLHF	TGTGCCAGCAGATGGACAGGGGTTTCACCCCTCCACTTT
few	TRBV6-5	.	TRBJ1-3	CASNGHRSGNTIYF	TGTGCCAGCAATGGACACCGCTCTGGAAACACCATATATTTT
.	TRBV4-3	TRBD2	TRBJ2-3	CASSQDRGGDTDTQYF	TGCGCCAGCAGCCAAGATCGCGGGGGGGACACAGATACGCAGTATTTT
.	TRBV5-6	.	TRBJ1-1	CASSLVVLSTEAFF	TGTGCCAGCAGCTTGGTTGTTCTGAGCACTGAAGCTTTCTTT
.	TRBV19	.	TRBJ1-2	CASSIATGGGYGYTF	TGTGCCAGTAGTATAGCAACCGGGGGAGGCTATGGCTACACCTTC
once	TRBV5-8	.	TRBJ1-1	CASSFPDSEAFF	TGTGCCAGCAGCTTCCCGGACAGTGAAGCTTTCTTT
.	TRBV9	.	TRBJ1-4	CASSVGGGGEKLFF	TGTGCCAGCAGCGTAGGAGGTGGCGGTGAAAAACTGTTTTTT
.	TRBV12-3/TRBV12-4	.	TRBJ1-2	CASGWPGRYGYTF	TGTGCCAGCGGTTGGCCAGGTAGATATGGCTACACCTTC
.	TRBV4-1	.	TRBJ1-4	CASSRGATNEKLFF	TGCGCCAGCAGCCGCGGCGCGACTAATGAAAAACTGTTTTTT
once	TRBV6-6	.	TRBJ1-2	CASSYGADPPGYTF	TGTGCCAGCAGTTACGGGGCGGACCCCCCTGGCTACACCTTC
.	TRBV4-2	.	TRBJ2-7	CASSQGLQGFNEQYF	TGTGCCAGCAGCCAAGGACTACAGGGTTTCAACGAGCAGTACTTC
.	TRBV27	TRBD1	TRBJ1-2	CASRDRDFYGYTF	TGTGCCAGCCGGGACAGGGACTTTTATGGCTACACCTTC
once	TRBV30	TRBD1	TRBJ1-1	CAWSSLDREAFF	TGTGCCTGGAGTTCCCTGGACAGGGAAGCTTTCTTT
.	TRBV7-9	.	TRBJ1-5	CASSLAGKNQPQHF	TGTGCCAGCAGCTTAGCAGGGAAAAATCAGCCCCAGCATTTT
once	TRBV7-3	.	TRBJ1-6	CASSLTGGALTPLHF	TGTGCCAGCAGCTTAACCGGGGGGGCGCTGACACCCCTCCACTTT
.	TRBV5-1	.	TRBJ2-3	CASSLTSRDTQYF	TGCGCCAGCAGCTTGACTAGCAGAGATACGCAGTATTTT
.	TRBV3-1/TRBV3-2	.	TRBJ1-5	CASNPQPQHF	TGTGCCAGCAACCCCCAGCCCCAGCATTTT
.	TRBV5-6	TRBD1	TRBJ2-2	CASSFGQGAITGELFF	TGTGCCAGCAGCTTCGGACAGGGGGCCATCACCGGGGAGCTGTTTTTT
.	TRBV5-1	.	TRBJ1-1	CASSPFLGVNTEAFF	TGCGCCAGCAGCCCGTTTCTGGGGGTGAACACTGAAGCTTTCTTT
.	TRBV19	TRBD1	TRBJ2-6	CASSVGTASGANVLTF	TGTGCCAGTAGTGTAGGGACAGCCTCTGGGGCCAACGTCCTGACTTTC
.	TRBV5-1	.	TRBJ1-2	CASSSSGGYGYTF	TGCGCCAGCAGCTCATCGGGGGGCTATGGCTACACCTTC